The 13 T cell receptor beta chains presented below share a single source sample, sequenced in a study of CD8+ T cells in alopecia areata. TCR sequencing used cDNA made by reverse transcription of extracted RNA. Only in-frame clones appear in the TCRdb table, and some are missing; sequencing was by immunoSEQ multiplex PCR. The sample contains a few hundred thousand clones, around 67% of which appear only once. This specimen was CD4+ T cells sorted from blood, taken at week 0. The receptors were sampled from a human donor with alopecia areata.

V usage is TRBV6-5 and J usage is TRBJ2-5; D ambiguous. V lost 2 bases and J lost 5, with 15 bases in between. The germline V gene has CDR1 MNHEY and CDR2 SVGAGI. CDR3 size: 15 residues. CDR3 in amino acids: CASSYEATRWETQYF. The CDR3, as DNA: TGTGCCAGCAGTTACGAGGCAACCCGGTGGGAGACCCAGTACTTC.

This chain joins TRBV6-6 and TRBJ2-6; 7 nucleotides line up with TRBD1. The V gene end was trimmed by 9 bases and the J gene end by 2 bases; junction bases not matched to a gene: 7. The CDR3 length is 15 residues. In germline, CDR1 is MNHNY, CDR2 SVGAGI (reference sequence). CDR3 sequence: CASLPTGPGANVLTF. CDR3 in DNA: TGTGCCAGTCTTCCGACAGGGCCTGGGGCCAACGTCCTGACTTTC.

The chain combines TRBV4-1 with TRBJ1-6; tentative D call: TRBD1 (5 bases). The CDR3 is 14 amino acids. CDR1 and CDR2 from the germline V gene are MGHRA and YSYEKL. V was trimmed by 6 bases and J by 7 bases, leaving 13 bases between them. The CDR3 region is CASSLLGENSPLHF. The CDR3 bases are TGCGCCAGCAGTTTGTTGGGGGAAAATTCACCCCTCCACTTT.

The V and J genes are TRBV23-1 and TRBJ2-1, with D hard to call. TRBV23-1 is marked as an open reading frame, function uncertain. The CDR3 consists of 13 residues. Trimming removed 3 bases from V and 8 bases from J, with 11 bases in between. The CDR3 DNA follows: TGCGCCAGCAGTCACTACCTCCAGGATGAGCAGTTCTTC. Protein: CASSHYLQDEQFF.

This chain connects TRBV5-1 to TRBJ2-3, with D possibly matching TRBD1 (5 bases). The ends were cut back, 1 base at V and 2 bases at J, with 14 bases in the middle. The germline CDR1 and CDR2 sequences are SGHRS and YFSETQ. The CDR3 loop spans 16 amino acids. The CDR3 region is CASSLSLQGITDTQYF. The CDR3 DNA sequence: TGCGCCAGCAGCTTGTCTCTTCAGGGAATCACAGATACGCAGTATTTT.

This clone was seen once. The rearrangement uses TRBV7-9 and TRBJ2-6; perhaps TRBD1 as D (6 bases). Trimming shortened V by 10 bases and J by 3 bases, and 13 bases separated the two germline ends. Germline lookup yields CDR1 SEHNR and CDR2 FQNEAQ (reference sequence). The CDR3 covers 14 residues. In DNA, the CDR3 is TGTGCCAACTTACCCAGGGGTGGGGCCAACGTCCTGACTTTC. It specifies CANLPRGGANVLTF.

J is TRBJ1-1 and V is TRBV7-2, with unresolved D. The germline V gene has CDR1 SGHTA and CDR2 FQGNSA. CDR3 length equals 16 residues. V was pared by 1 base and J by 2 bases, with 14 bases between. The chain's CDR3 is CASSLGPGRPNTEAFF. The CDR3 DNA follows: TGTGCCAGCAGCTTAGGGCCAGGCCGACCTAACACTGAAGCTTTCTTT.

This chain joins TRBV9 and TRBJ1-2, with 10 bases identical to TRBD1. CDR3 size: 13 residues. Looked up from germline, CDR1 is SGDLS and CDR2 is YYNGEE. V lost 1 base, J lost 7 bases, and 1 base stayed unmatched. CDR3 loop: CASSVWDRGGYTF. The CDR3, as DNA: TGTGCCAGCAGCGTATGGGACAGGGGTGGCTACACCTTC.

The V call is TRBV7-6, the J call TRBJ2-7; TRBD2 is a possible D gene (5 bases). The germline V and J ends were trimmed by 5 bases and 3 bases, with 11 bases remaining between them. There are 13 residues in the CDR3. CDR1 is SGHVS, CDR2 FNYEAQ, per germline. In nucleotides, the CDR3 is TGTGCCAGCAGCCCCCGCGGGTTCTACGAGCAGTACTTC. This encodes CASSPRGFYEQYF.

J is TRBJ1-6 and V is TRBV30; D gene ambiguous. The V and J ends lost 1 base and 4 bases respectively, with 5 bases between them. Germline values: CDR1 GTSNPN, CDR2 SVGIG (reference sequence). The CDR3 runs 13 residues. Written as DNA, the CDR3 is TGTGCCTGGAGTGGGCTATATAATTCACCCCTCCACTTT. Translating gives CAWSGLYNSPLHF.

The chain is built from TRBV7-2 and TRBJ1-5; the D gene is possibly TRBD1 (5 bases). Trimming stripped 5 bases from V and 7 bases from J, with 12 bases between. The CDR3 contains 13 residues. The germline V gene encodes CDR1 SGHTA and CDR2 FQGNSA. The CDR3 bases are TGTGCCAGCAGCCCGGGACCGACCCAGCCCCAGCATTTT. This sequence encodes CASSPGPTQPQHF. The variable domain in full, completed from reference TRBV7-2 and TRBJ1-5, reads GAGVSQSPSNKVTEKGKDVELRCDPISGHTALYWYRQSLGQGLEFLIYFQGNSAPDKSGLPSDRFSAERTGGSVSTLTIQRTQQEDSAVYLCASSPGPTQPQHFGDGTRLSIL.

The V gene is TRBV9, the J gene TRBJ2-7, with D hard to call. The V end lost 0 bases, the J end lost 2 bases, and 12 bases lay between the germline ends. Germline V gene sequence: CDR1 SGDLS, CDR2 YYNGEE. The CDR3 contains 15 residues. The CDR3 sequence is CASSVGNSQAYEQYF. As DNA, the CDR3 is TGTGCCAGCAGCGTAGGGAATTCACAAGCCTACGAGCAGTACTTC.

The gene calls are TRBV2 and TRBJ2-7; the D gene is possibly TRBD1 (6 bases). CDR3 length: 15 amino acids. In germline, CDR1 is SNHLY, CDR2 FYNNEI. Trimming shortened V by 1 base and J by 0 bases, and 10 bases separated the two germline ends. CDR3 sequence (DNA): TGTGCCAGCAGTGAAGTAGGGACACTCTCCTACGAGCAGTACTTC. The encoded protein is CASSEVGTLSYEQYF.